This T cell receptor beta chain originates from a study of cytomegalovirus exposure and HLA in healthy donors. The PCR had 60 Vbeta and 13 Jbeta primers. Clones were read by immunoSEQ multiplex PCR, and TCRdb kept only the in-frame ones, dropping some. This table holds approximately 180,000 clones, roughly 13% found once. This clone was seen a few times. The antigen remains undetermined. The germline gives CDR1 LNHDA, CDR2 SQIVND (reference sequence). Trimming at V came to 6 bases and at J to 4 bases, leaving 6 bases not matched to a gene. The CDR3 extends over 14 amino acids. General study points: The authors assumed roughly uniform sequencing depth across donors for presence/absence analyses. Researchers had no immune exposure information except CMV serostatus available.

The origin of this receptor is a man aged 50-60 years in good health and CMV-seropositive. Sequencing was carried out using PBMCs. The genes are TRBV19 and TRBJ2-3; the match to TRBD1 covers 8 bases. This CDR3 reads CASRADRESDTQYF. CDR3 coding DNA: TGTGCCAGTAGGGCGGACAGGGAATCAGATACGCAGTATTTT. The whole variable domain, filled in from reference TRBV19 and TRBJ2-3, reads DGGITQSPKYLFRKEGQNVTLSCEQNLNHDAMYWYRQDPGQGLRLIYYSQIVNDFQKGDIAEGYSVSREKKESFPLTVTSAQKNPTAFYLCASRADRESDTQYFGPGTRLTVL.